The 15 T cell receptor beta chains in this list originate from one sample, sequenced in a study of blood T cell repertoires in COVID-19. Clones were read by immunoSEQ multiplex PCR, and TCRdb kept only the in-frame ones, dropping some. The table shows roughly 45,000 clones, with 87% occurring only once. Sequencing was done on a sample of peripheral blood. These receptors originate from a man aged 60 to 75 with active COVID-19.

A single count supports this clone. The chain joins TRBV24-1 to TRBJ2-3; D gene ambiguous. The germline V and J ends were trimmed by 3 bases and 2 bases, with 14 bases remaining between them. Germline loops: CDR1 KGHDR, CDR2 SFDVKD. There are 16 residues in the CDR3. The CDR3 coding sequence is TGTGCCACCAGTGATACGACATTGTTGGTCACAGATACGCAGTATTTT. Residues: CATSDTTLLVTDTQYF.

The chain combines TRBV11-2 with TRBJ1-2; no firm D call. This CDR3 has 13 residues. The V gene's germline CDR1 is SGHAT and CDR2 FQNNGV. V shed 2 bases and J shed 8 bases, with 12 bases lying between them. CDR3 loop: CASSLYGEWGYTF. In DNA, the CDR3 is TGTGCCAGCAGCTTATACGGGGAGTGGGGCTACACCTTC.

This clone was seen a few times. The chain couples TRBV7-9 to TRBJ1-2, with D uncertain. Per germline, CDR1 SEHNR and CDR2 FQNEAQ (reference sequence). Trimming took off 3 bases at V and 6 bases at J, with 11 bases between the two ends. The CDR3 length is 13 residues. This CDR3 is CASSLPVAHGYTF. CDR3 DNA sequence: TGTGCCAGCAGCTTGCCGGTCGCCCATGGCTACACCTTC.

The V call is TRBV2, the J call TRBJ2-7; 9 bases fit TRBD1. Germline V gene sequence: CDR1 SNHLY, CDR2 FYNNEI. Unmatched junction bases numbered 8, after V lost 2 bases and J lost 0 bases. This CDR3 is 17 amino acids long. The chain's CDR3 is CASSERLPGQGSYEQYF. In DNA, the CDR3 is TGTGCCAGCAGTGAAAGACTCCCGGGACAGGGCTCCTACGAGCAGTACTTC. Filled out from reference TRBV2 and TRBJ2-7, the complete variable domain reads EPEVTQTPSHQVTQMGQEVILRCVPISNHLYFYWYRQILGQKVEFLVSFYNNEISEKSEIFDDQFSVERPDGSNFTLKIRSTKLEDSAMYFCASSERLPGQGSYEQYFGPGTRLTVT.

A word on this clone: An end of the junction differs from the germline gene, which may be a read error. Within the sample, other DNA sequences also encode this same CDR3. V is TRBV6-2 or TRBV6-3 and J is TRBJ1-5; D may be TRBD1 (6 bases). Germline CDR1 MNHEY, CDR2 SVGEGT. The CDR3 is 16 residues long. CDR3 nucleotide sequence: TGTGCCAGCAGTTACCGAGTAGGGACACGCAATCAACCCCAGCATTTT. Protein product: CASSYRVGTRNQPQHF.

The chain carries TRBV5-4 and TRBJ2-1; no clear D. V was trimmed by 0 bases and J by 0 bases, leaving 10 bases between them. Germline V gene data show CDR1 as SGHNT and CDR2 as YYREEE (reference sequence). The CDR3 length is 16 residues. The CDR3 bases are TGTGCCAGCAGCTTGGGAGGCCGGAGCTCCTACAATGAGCAGTTCTTC. It yields the protein CASSLGGRSSYNEQFF.

The chain is built from TRBV11-3 and TRBJ2-7; D remains unclear. The CDR3 totals 13 residues. V lost 4 bases and J lost 7, with 14 bases in between. The germline V gene has CDR1 SGHNT and CDR2 YENEEA. CDR3 loop: CASSSLPSREQYF. In nucleotides, the CDR3 is TGTGCCAGCAGCTCTCTCCCCTCTCGGGAGCAGTACTTC.

The V call is TRBV3-1 (or the pseudogene TRBV3-2), the J call TRBJ1-4, with a weak D call TRBD1 (5 bases). Per the germline V gene, CDR1 is LGHDT and CDR2 is YNNKEL (reference sequence). V dropped 6 bases and J dropped 8 bases, with 10 bases sitting between them. This CDR3 region has 12 residues. This CDR3 is CASSLGGEKLFF. As DNA, the CDR3 is TGTGCCAGCAGTCTGGGGGGGGAAAAACTGTTTTTT.

The chain joins TRBV11-1 to TRBJ2-1, with D possibly TRBD1 on 5 matching bases. V lost 7 bases and J lost 7, with 17 bases in between. The CDR3 runs 14 residues. Germline CDR1 SGHAT, CDR2 FQDESV (reference sequence). CDR3 coding DNA: TGTGCCAGCACCCCCGGCAGGGCAGGAAATGAGCAGTTCTTC. It yields the protein CASTPGRAGNEQFF. The whole variable domain, remainder taken from reference TRBV11-1 and TRBJ2-1, is EAEVAQSPRYKITEKSQAVAFWCDPISGHATLYWYRQILGQGPELLVQFQDESVVDDSQLPKDRFSAERLKGVDSTLKIQPAELGDSAMYLCASTPGRAGNEQFFGPGTRLTVL.

CDR3 protein: CASSLAGGTTGELFF. The CDR3 DNA reads TGTGCCAGCAGTCTAGCGGGGGGGACCACCGGGGAGCTGTTTTTT. This chain connects TRBV4-2 to TRBJ2-2; 12 bases agree with TRBD2. V shed 6 bases and J 4 bases; nucleotides not matched to a gene: 3. The CDR3 is made up of 15 amino acids. Germline V lookup: CDR1 LGHNA, CDR2 YNFKEQ.

The chain joins TRBV25-1 to TRBJ2-1; 7 bases align to TRBD1. Germline loops: CDR1 MGHDK, CDR2 SYGVNS. V dropped 4 bases and J dropped 10; count of bases not matched to a gene: 10. The CDR3 is 14 residues long. CDR3 amino acids: CASSGAGGNLEQFF. CDR3 DNA: TGTGCCAGCAGTGGGGCAGGGGGAAATTTAGAGCAGTTCTTC.

The chain links TRBV12-3 or TRBV12-4 to TRBJ1-2; 8 nucleotides line up with TRBD1. The CDR3 is 12 amino acids. V lost 6 bases to trimming and J lost 7 bases; unmatched junction nucleotides: 4. The CDR3 DNA reads as TGTGCCAGCAGCTCACAGGGGGGTGGCTACACCTTC. It yields the protein CASSSQGGGYTF.

The chain joins TRBV27 to TRBJ2-2; D is perhaps TRBD2 (6 bases). The V end lost 0 bases, the J end lost 2 bases, and 10 bases lay between the germline ends. Germline V lookup: CDR1 MNHEY, CDR2 SMNVEV (reference sequence). The CDR3 length is 16 residues. DNA for the CDR3: TGTGCCAGCAGTTTATCGGCGGGACCCAACACCGGGGAGCTGTTTTTT. This encodes CASSLSAGPNTGELFF.

The chain links TRBV7-9 to TRBJ2-7, with 8 bases that match TRBD2. Losses at the gene ends were 3 bases for V and 3 bases for J; bases not matched to a gene: 7. Germline V CDR1 and CDR2: SEHNR, FQNEAQ (reference sequence). CDR3 length equals 15 residues. The CDR3 sequence is CASSFSSGRSYEQYF. CDR3 nucleotides: TGTGCCAGCAGCTTCTCGAGCGGGAGAAGCTACGAGCAGTACTTC. Full variable domain (missing parts from reference TRBV7-9 and TRBJ2-7): DTGVSQNPRHKITKRGQNVTFRCDPISEHNRLYWYRQTLGQGPEFLTYFQNEAQLEKSRLLSDRFSAERPKGSFSTLEIQRTEQGDSAMYLCASSFSSGRSYEQYFGPGTRLTVT.

The chain recombines TRBV6-5 with TRBJ2-5, with 10 bases lining up with TRBD2. Germline V gives CDR1 MNHEY, CDR2 SVGAGI. The CDR3 consists of 15 residues. The junction had 11 bases not matched to a gene; V was cut back by 10 bases and J by 3 bases. DNA for the CDR3: TGTGCCACCTCTCCGAGCGGGGGGGTTGAAGAGACCCAGTACTTC. Its protein product is CATSPSGGVEETQYF.